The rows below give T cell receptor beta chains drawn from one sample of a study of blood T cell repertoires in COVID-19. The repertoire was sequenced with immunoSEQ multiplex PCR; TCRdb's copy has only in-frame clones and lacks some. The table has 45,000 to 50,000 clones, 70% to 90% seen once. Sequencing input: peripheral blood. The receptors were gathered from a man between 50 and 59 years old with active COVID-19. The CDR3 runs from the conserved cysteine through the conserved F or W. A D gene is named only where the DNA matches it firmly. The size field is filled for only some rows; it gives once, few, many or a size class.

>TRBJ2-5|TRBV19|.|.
TGTGCCAGTAGTCGGGCGACAGCCCAGTGGGAGACCCAGTACTTC
CASSRATAQWETQYF
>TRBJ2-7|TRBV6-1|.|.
TGTGCCAGCAGTGAAGCTGACCGGGGCGAGCAGTACTTC
CASSEADRGEQYF
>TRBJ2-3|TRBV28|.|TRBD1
TGTGCCAGCAGTCGGGTAGTCCCGGGACAGGGCGAAATCACAGATACGCAGTATTTT
CASSRVVPGQGEITDTQYF
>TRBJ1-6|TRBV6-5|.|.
TGTGCCAGTCTTCGGGACACTTATAATTCACCCCTCCACTTT
CASLRDTYNSPLHF
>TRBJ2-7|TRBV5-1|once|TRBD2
TGCGCCAGCAGCCCACCTAGCGGTCTCGAGGACGAGCAGTACTTC
CASSPPSGLEDEQYF
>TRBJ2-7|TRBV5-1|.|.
TGCGCCAGCAGATACTCGCCCGGGGGTTCGACCTACGAGCAGTACTTC
CASRYSPGGSTYEQYF
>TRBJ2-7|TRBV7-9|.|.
TGTGCCAGCAGTGAGGAGCAGTACTTC
CASSEEQYF
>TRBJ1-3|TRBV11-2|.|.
TGTGCCAGCAGCCCTAGGACAATCGGAAACACCATATATTTT
CASSPRTIGNTIYF
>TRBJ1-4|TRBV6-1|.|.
TGTGCCAGCAGTGAAGAGGGGGGGGCGAGGGTGTTTTTT
CASSEEGGARVFF
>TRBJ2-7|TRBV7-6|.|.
TGTGCCAGCAGCTTAGGACCACAGGTCTCCTACGAGCAGTACTTC
CASSLGPQVSYEQYF
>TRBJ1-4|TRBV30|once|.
TGTGCCTGGAATTTGGGGCGAGGTAATGAAAAACTGTTTTTT
CAWNLGRGNEKLFF
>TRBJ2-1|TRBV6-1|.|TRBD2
TGTGCCAGCAGTGATACTCGGGGGGGCCCTGCGGAGTTCTTC
CASSDTRGGPAEFF
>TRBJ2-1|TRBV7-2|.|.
TGTGCCAGCAGCTTAGGACTTTCGTCCTACAATGAGCAGTTCTTC
CASSLGLSSYNEQFF
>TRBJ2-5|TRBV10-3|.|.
TGTGCCATCAGTGAGTCGGCGGAGCAGCAAGAGACCCAGTACTTC
CAISESAEQQETQYF
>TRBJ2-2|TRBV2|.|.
TGTGCCAGCAGAGGGACAACGAACACCGGGGAGCTGTTTTTT
CASRGTTNTGELFF
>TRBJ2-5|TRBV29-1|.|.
TGCAGCGTTGAAGATAGGGACTGGCCGGGGCAGACCCAGTACTTC
CSVEDRDWPGQTQYF
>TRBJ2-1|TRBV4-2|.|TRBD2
TGTGCCAGCAGCCAAGGGACTAGCGGGAGGAGGAACAATGAGCAGTTCTTC
CASSQGTSGRRNNEQFF
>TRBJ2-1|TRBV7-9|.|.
TGTGCCAGCACCCCGTCCCTCTACAATGAGCAGTTCTTC
CASTPSLYNEQFF
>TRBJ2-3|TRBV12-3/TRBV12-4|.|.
TGTGCCAGCAGAGTGGGGCCAGATACGCAGTATTTT
CASRVGPDTQYF
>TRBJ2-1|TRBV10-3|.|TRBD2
TGTGCCATCAGGCCAGGACTAGCGGGGGGCGGTGAGCAGTTCTTC
CAIRPGLAGGGEQFF
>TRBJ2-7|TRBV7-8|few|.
TGTGCCAGCACCACAACCAGGGATACGAGGCACGAGCAGTACTTC
CASTTTRDTRHEQYF
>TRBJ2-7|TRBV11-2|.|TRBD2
TGTGCCAGCAGCGGACGGGCTAGCGGGAGCTCCTACGAGCAGTACTTC
CASSGRASGSSYEQYF